This TCR beta chain originates from a study of neurological immune-mediated disorders. The study, taken as a whole, reports: Private repertoires in all groups were suggested by the finding that expanded clones across subjects shared no CDR3 amino acid sequences. In HTLV-1-associated myelopathy, TCR clonal expansion was greatest, whereas multiple sclerosis had the least, falling below healthy controls.

The time point is: technical triplicate 2. It was by 5'RACE with 10-nucleotide random UMIs that the cDNA was made. Per sequencing run, 15-18 subjects together gave over 190 million TCR-beta sequences. TCRdb independently ran MiXCR on the 5' RACE reads; one entry per CDR3 protein. This sample yields tens of thousands of distinct CDR3 sequences, of which around 24% are seen a single time; 4.6% belongs to the top ten. This clonotype has more than one count but fewer than ten. Its antigen is still unknown. This TCR was recovered from a man in his 60s with HTLV-1-associated myelopathy (HAM/TSP). Sequenced sample: PBMCs.

CDR3 nucleotides: TGTGCCAGCAACCGAGGGGATCAGCCCCAGCATTTT. Translating gives CASNRGDQPQHF. The rearrangement uses TRBV6-1 and TRBJ1-5; tentative D call: TRBD1 (5 bases). The CDR3 runs 12 residues. Trimming left V 7 bases short and J 5 bases short, with 9 bases between. Germline V gene data show CDR1 as MNHNS and CDR2 as SASEGT.